Below are 23 T cell receptor beta chains sequenced from a single sample in a study of response to subunit inactivated influenza vaccine. TCRdb ran MiXCR on the RT-PCR reads and lists one entry per CDR3 protein. The profile shows more than 550,000 distinct CDR3 sequences, 10% to 15% of them singletons. Sequences were derived from PBMCs from blood, sampled on the day of vaccination. These receptor sequences come from a man in his fifties who received an inactivated influenza vaccine.

This clonotype was detected many times. This rearrangement joins TRBV15 to TRBJ2-3, with a possible D match to TRBD2 (6 bases). V was clipped by 5 bases and J by 6 bases, with 12 bases between them. Germline V gives CDR1 LNHNV, CDR2 YYDKDF (reference sequence). The CDR3 covers 13 residues. The CDR3 region has the DNA TGTGCCACCAGCTGGGGAGGTGGCGATACGCAGTATTTT. Amino acid sequence: CATSWGGGDTQYF.

This clonotype was observed a handful of times. The rearrangement uses TRBV6-1 and TRBJ1-2; 9 bases map to TRBD1. The CDR3 is 13 amino acids. The J segment lost 4 bases and the V segment lost 6 bases, leaving 3 bases of the junction unmatched. Per the germline V gene, CDR1 is MNHNS and CDR2 is SASEGT. The CDR3 coding sequence is TGTGCCAGCAGCATGACAGGGGGCTATGGCTACACCTTC. Protein: CASSMTGGYGYTF.

This clonotype was seen at least ten times. The V gene is TRBV5-5, the J gene TRBJ2-1, with 7 bases identical to TRBD1. V was clipped by 5 bases and J by 8 bases; unmatched bases: 7. The germline V gene has CDR1 SGHKS and CDR2 YYEKEE (reference sequence). CDR3 size: 13 residues. DNA for the CDR3: TGTGCCAGCAGTCCCCGAGGGGGCGATGAGCAGTTCTTC. Translation: CASSPRGGDEQFF.

This clonotype came up a few times. The chain combines TRBV24-1 with TRBJ2-1; TRBD2 aligns across 7 bases. V shed 8 bases, J shed 6 bases, and the junction held 6 bases outside the gene matches. CDR1 is KGHDR and CDR2 is SFDVKD in the germline V gene. The CDR3 loop spans 13 amino acids. The CDR3 reads CATTSGDLNEQFF. CDR3 nucleotides: TGTGCCACCACTAGCGGAGACCTCAATGAGCAGTTCTTC.

This clonotype was counted at least ten times. The V call is TRBV12-3 or TRBV12-4, the J call TRBJ1-1; D is unclear. The CDR3 covers 11 residues. V lost 6 bases and J lost 3, with 5 bases in between. CDR3 sequence reads: CASRVDTEAFF. The CDR3 DNA follows: TGTGCCAGCAGGGTTGACACTGAAGCTTTCTTT.

The rearrangement joins TRBV4-2 to TRBJ1-1; D might be TRBD1 (6 bases). V lost 1 base to trimming and J lost 5 bases, with 8 bases between them. The V gene's germline CDR1 is LGHNA and CDR2 YNFKEQ. The CDR3 covers 13 residues. CDR3 nucleotides: TGTGCCAGCAGCCAAGGGGACACGACTGAAGCTTTCTTT. It is translated as CASSQGDTTEAFF.

This clonotype occurred many times. The chain links TRBV28 to TRBJ1-5, with D possibly matching TRBD1 (5 bases). CDR3 length: 11 residues. From germline, CDR1 is MDHEN and CDR2 SYDVKM. V was trimmed by 4 bases and J by 9 bases, leaving 7 bases between them. The CDR3 region is CASSSTGPQHF. In nucleotides, the CDR3 is TGTGCCAGCAGTTCTACAGGGCCCCAGCATTTT.

The V call is TRBV12-3 or TRBV12-4, the J call TRBJ2-2, with a weak D call TRBD2 (6 bases). The CDR3 has 16 amino acids. Trimming removed 0 bases at V and 9 bases at J, with 17 bases between. CDR3 nucleotides: TGTGCCAGCAGTTTAGCGGTGACTAGTCGGTCCAGGGAGCTGTTTTTT. This codes for CASSLAVTSRSRELFF.

The chain couples TRBV7-2 to TRBJ2-5, with a tentative D call TRBD1 (6 bases). CDR1 is SGHTA, CDR2 FQGNSA, per germline. The CDR3 consists of 14 residues. The V and J ends lost 1 base and 3 bases respectively, with 9 bases between them. DNA for the CDR3: TGTGCCAGCAGCTTAGGGCCAGGGGAAGAGACCCAGTACTTC. Protein product: CASSLGPGEETQYF.

This clonotype was seen a few times. The chain couples TRBV6-5 to TRBJ1-6; D may be TRBD1 (6 bases). V lost 5 bases and J 3 bases, leaving 11 bases between the germline ends. The germline V gene has CDR1 MNHEY and CDR2 SVGAGI. The length of the CDR3 is 15 residues. The CDR3 nucleotides are TGTGCCAGCAGTCACGAAGGGGGCTATAATTCACCCCTCCACTTT. Its protein is CASSHEGGYNSPLHF.

The chain links TRBV28 to TRBJ2-1; D gene ambiguous. The CDR3 totals 13 residues. CDR1 MDHEN and CDR2 SYDVKM come from the germline V gene. Between the trimmed V and J ends, which lost 5 bases and 9 bases, there was a span of 14 bases. CDR3: CASSLGLSTEQFF. The CDR3 DNA follows: TGTGCCAGCAGTCTCGGTCTCTCGACTGAGCAGTTCTTC.

Only a few counts were recorded for this clonotype. The V and J genes are TRBV6-5 and TRBJ2-2; D may be TRBD1 (5 bases). Germline values: CDR1 MNHEY, CDR2 SVGAGI. The CDR3 runs to 14 residues. V was trimmed by 2 bases and J by 6 bases, leaving 10 bases between them. The CDR3 DNA sequence: TGTGCCAGCAGTTACAAGGGGATCCCCGGGGAGCTGTTTTTT. Translating it yields CASSYKGIPGELFF.

This clonotype was detected many times. A read error may account for a junction end that differs from germline. The chain uses TRBV12-3 or TRBV12-4 and TRBJ2-2; 7 positions match TRBD2. The CDR3 loop spans 13 amino acids. The CDR3 here is CASSIAGTGELFF. CDR3 nucleotide sequence: TGTGCCAGCAGTATAGCGGGCACCGGGGAGCTGTTTTTT.

This clonotype was seen repeatedly, ten times or more. The V call is TRBV4-2, the J call TRBJ2-1; D not certain. V lost 0 bases and J lost 8, with 8 bases in between. Germline V lookup: CDR1 LGHNA, CDR2 YNFKEQ. The length of the CDR3 is 13 residues. The CDR3 is CASSQDRQYEQFF. The CDR3 coding sequence is TGTGCCAGCAGCCAAGATCGGCAGTATGAGCAGTTCTTC.

This clonotype was recorded at least ten times. An end of the junction does not agree with germline; a read error may underlie this. CDR3 nucleotides: TGTGCCAGCAGTTTGACAGCTACTAATGAAAAACTGTTTTTT. It codes for CASSLTATNEKLFF. The rearrangement joins TRBV5-1 to TRBJ1-4; D is possibly TRBD1 (5 bases). Germline lookup yields CDR1 SGHRS and CDR2 YFSETQ. The CDR3 is made up of 14 amino acids. The full variable domain, rest sourced from reference TRBV5-1 and TRBJ1-4, is KAGVTQTPRYLIKTRGQQVTLSCSPISGHRSVSWYQQTPGQGLQFLFEYFSETQRNKGNFPGRFSGRQFSNSRSEMNVSTLELGDSALYLCASSLTATNEKLFFGSGTQLSVL.

The CDR3 is CASSSSRTQYF. The CDR3, as DNA: TGTGCCAGCAGTTCCTCGCGTACGCAGTATTTT. The rearrangement joins TRBV2 to TRBJ2-3; D not resolved. CDR3 length equals 11 residues. In germline, CDR1 is SNHLY, CDR2 FYNNEI. Trimming removed 5 bases from V and 8 bases from J, with 8 bases in between.

This clonotype was detected many times. The J gene is TRBJ2-5, the V gene TRBV5-1; TRBD2 agrees at 14 bases. The V segment lost 3 bases and the J segment 4 bases; nucleotides outside the gene matches: 5. CDR3 length: 16 residues. Germline lookup yields CDR1 SGHRS and CDR2 YFSETQ. CDR3 residues: CASSSTSGGVVETQYF. The DNA for the CDR3 is TGCGCCAGCAGCTCGACTAGCGGGGGGGTAGTAGAGACCCAGTACTTC. Full variable domain (missing parts from reference TRBV5-1 and TRBJ2-5): KAGVTQTPRYLIKTRGQQVTLSCSPISGHRSVSWYQQTPGQGLQFLFEYFSETQRNKGNFPGRFSGRQFSNSRSEMNVSTLELGDSALYLCASSSTSGGVVETQYFGPGTRLLVL.

This clonotype was counted many times. This rearrangement joins TRBV25-1 to TRBJ2-3; the match to TRBD2 covers 7 bases. The CDR3 totals 15 residues. V was clipped by 3 bases and J by 1 base; unmatched bases: 4. Germline assignment: CDR1 MGHDK and CDR2 SYGVNS. In nucleotides, the CDR3 is TGTGCCAGCAGTGATCAGGGAGGGCGCACAGATACGCAGTATTTT. Encoded protein: CASSDQGGRTDTQYF.

The chain couples TRBV11-2 to TRBJ2-7, with D possibly being TRBD1 or TRBD2 (5 bases each). Looked up from germline, CDR1 is SGHAT and CDR2 is FQNNGV. The CDR3 is made up of 16 amino acids. The germline V and J ends were trimmed by 5 bases and 5 bases, with 22 bases remaining between them. The CDR3 DNA is TGTGCCAGCAGCCCCCGAGGGGCTAGGGGCACTAACGAGCAGTACTTC. Its translation: CASSPRGARGTNEQYF.

This rearrangement joins TRBV5-5 to TRBJ2-7; TRBD1 matches at 7 bases. There are 14 residues in the CDR3. After removal of 4 bases from V and 2 bases from J, the junction contained 6 bases not matched to a gene. CDR1 and CDR2 from the germline V gene are SGHKS and YYEKEE (reference sequence). CDR3 coding DNA: TGTGCCAGCAGCGACCTGACAGGGACCTACGAGCAGTACTTC. It specifies CASSDLTGTYEQYF.

This clonotype was found a few times. CDR3 DNA: TGTGCCAGCAGTTACGACAGGGGAATTGGACGCACAGATACGCAGTATTTT. It yields the protein CASSYDRGIGRTDTQYF. The chain uses TRBV6-2 or TRBV6-3 and TRBJ2-3, with TRBD1 identical over 8 bases. V gave up 2 bases and J gave up 1 base; unmatched junction bases: 8. The CDR3 runs to 17 residues. Germline-derived CDR1 and CDR2 are MNHEY and SVGEGT.

There are many counts of this clonotype. The V call is TRBV20-1, the J call TRBJ2-1; 10 bases are a match to TRBD2. The trim removed 2 bases at V and 5 bases at J, leaving 12 bases unmatched. The CDR3 sequence is 17 residues long. Germline values: CDR1 DFQATT, CDR2 SNEGSKA (reference sequence). This CDR3 reads CSARPSSAGGPHNEQFF. In DNA form, the CDR3 reads TGCAGTGCTAGACCATCTTCAGCGGGAGGGCCCCACAATGAGCAGTTCTTC.

This clonotype came up a few times. The gene calls are TRBV28 and TRBJ1-5; D remains ambiguous. This CDR3 spans 15 amino acids. Germline V lookup: CDR1 MDHEN, CDR2 SYDVKM. V lost 7 bases and J lost 0, with 13 bases in between. CDR3: CASTPRGVSNQPQHF. The CDR3 bases are TGTGCCAGCACCCCACGGGGAGTTAGCAATCAGCCCCAGCATTTT.